The TCR beta chain under discussion was sequenced for a study of cytomegalovirus exposure and HLA in healthy donors. Only in-frame clones appear in the TCRdb table, and some are missing; sequencing was by immunoSEQ multiplex PCR. The repertoire holds some 140,000 clones, with 85% to 90% as singletons. Sequenced input: PBMCs. This clonotype was obtained from a woman aged 25 to 39 in good health and CMV-seropositive.

CDR3 DNA sequence: TGTGCCAGCAGCTTAGCTAGCGGGAGGGCCAGTGAGCAGTTCTTC. Its translation: CASSLASGRASEQFF. This chain joins TRBV7-3 and TRBJ2-1; 12 bases are shared with TRBD2. Trimming at V came to 2 bases and at J to 9 bases, leaving 5 bases not matched to a gene. Germline CDR1 and CDR2: SGHTA and FQGTGA. The CDR3 is made up of 15 amino acids.